Listed here are 8 T cell receptor beta chains from one sample, sequenced in a study of blood T cell repertoires in COVID-19. The repertoire was sequenced with immunoSEQ multiplex PCR; TCRdb's copy has only in-frame clones and lacks some. This sample has 450,000 to 500,000 clones; around 87% occur once, and the top ten carry 0.7%. The material sequenced was PBMCs or T cells enriched from blood (not recorded which). These receptors originate from a woman under 30 who had recovered from COVID-19.

The J gene is TRBJ1-4, the V gene TRBV2; no firm D call. V lost 6 bases and J lost 5, with 13 bases in between. Germline V gene sequence: CDR1 SNHLY, CDR2 FYNNEI. This CDR3 spans 14 amino acids. CDR3 region: CASRTTTENEKLFF. Written as DNA, the CDR3 is TGTGCCAGCAGGACCACAACAGAGAATGAAAAACTGTTTTTT. Full variable domain (remainder filled in from reference TRBV2 and TRBJ1-4): EPEVTQTPSHQVTQMGQEVILRCVPISNHLYFYWYRQILGQKVEFLVSFYNNEISEKSEIFDDQFSVERPDGSNFTLKIRSTKLEDSAMYFCASRTTTENEKLFFGSGTQLSVL.

The chain has TRBV3-1 (or the pseudogene TRBV3-2) and TRBJ1-2, with 8 bases aligning to TRBD1. V lost 3 bases to trimming and J lost 8 bases; unmatched junction nucleotides: 20. Germline V gene lookup returns CDR1 LGHDT and CDR2 YNNKEL (reference sequence). The CDR3 has 18 residues. CDR3 region: CASSHHPGAGGNFGGYTF. The DNA of the CDR3 is TGTGCCAGCAGCCACCACCCTGGCGCAGGGGGCAATTTCGGGGGCTACACCTTC.

V and J are TRBV7-9 and TRBJ1-1; 7 bases fit TRBD1. From germline, CDR1 is SEHNR and CDR2 FQNEAQ (reference sequence). The V segment lost 5 bases and the J segment 0 bases; nucleotides outside the gene matches: 9. The CDR3 is made up of 16 amino acids. The CDR3 DNA is TGTGCCAGCAGCCGTCGGGGACAGATCTTGAACACTGAAGCTTTCTTT. Amino acids: CASSRRGQILNTEAFF.

This chain uses TRBV4-1 with TRBJ2-1; D may be TRBD2 (6 bases). Germline V gene data show CDR1 as MGHRA and CDR2 as YSYEKL. V lost 5 bases and J 7 bases, leaving 18 bases between the germline ends. This CDR3 has 15 residues. In nucleotides, the CDR3 is TGCGCCAGCAGCGGACTACGACTGGGATGGAATGAGCAGTTCTTC. This translates into CASSGLRLGWNEQFF.

V is TRBV20-1 and J is TRBJ2-5, with D perhaps TRBD1 (5 bases). Trimming shortened V by 6 bases and J by 4 bases, and 6 bases separated the two germline ends. This CDR3 spans 10 amino acids. CDR1 is DFQATT and CDR2 is SNEGSKA in the germline V gene (reference sequence). CDR3 region: CSAGRETQYF. The CDR3 nucleotides read TGCAGTGCGGGGCGAGAGACCCAGTACTTC.

V is TRBV4-2 and J is TRBJ2-3, with 15 bases matching TRBD2. Germline CDR1 reads LGHNA; CDR2 reads YNFKEQ. CDR3 length: 19 amino acids. V lost 0 bases to trimming and J lost 3 bases; unmatched junction nucleotides: 7. The CDR3 coding sequence is TGTGCCAGCAGCCAAGATTCGAGGACTAGCGGGGGGGTAACAGATACGCAGTATTTT. Its translation: CASSQDSRTSGGVTDTQYF.

This clone was seen a handful of times. The chain recombines TRBV5-4 with TRBJ1-2, with TRBD1 as a possible D gene (6 bases). V was pared by 1 base and J by 2 bases, with 15 bases between. The germline V gene has CDR1 SGHNT and CDR2 YYREEE (reference sequence). This CDR3 has 16 residues. This CDR3 is CASSLNPGRGNYGYTF. In DNA, the CDR3 is TGTGCCAGCAGCTTGAATCCGGGCAGGGGAAACTATGGCTACACCTTC. Complete variable domain (other parts from reference TRBV5-4 and TRBJ1-2): ETGVTQSPTHLIKTRGQQVTLRCSSQSGHNTVSWYQQALGQGPQFIFQYYREEENGRGNFPPRFSGLQFPNYSSELNVNALELDDSALYLCASSLNPGRGNYGYTFGSGTRLTVV.

This clone has just a few counts. The rearrangement links TRBV5-1 to TRBJ1-1, with TRBD1 as a possible D gene (5 bases). Trimming left V 4 bases short and J 1 base short, with 11 bases between. The CDR3 has 14 amino acids. CDR1 SGHRS and CDR2 YFSETQ come from the germline V gene. In DNA form, the CDR3 reads TGCGCCAGCAGCAGGGGCCAGACGAACACTGAAGCTTTCTTT. This translates into CASSRGQTNTEAFF.